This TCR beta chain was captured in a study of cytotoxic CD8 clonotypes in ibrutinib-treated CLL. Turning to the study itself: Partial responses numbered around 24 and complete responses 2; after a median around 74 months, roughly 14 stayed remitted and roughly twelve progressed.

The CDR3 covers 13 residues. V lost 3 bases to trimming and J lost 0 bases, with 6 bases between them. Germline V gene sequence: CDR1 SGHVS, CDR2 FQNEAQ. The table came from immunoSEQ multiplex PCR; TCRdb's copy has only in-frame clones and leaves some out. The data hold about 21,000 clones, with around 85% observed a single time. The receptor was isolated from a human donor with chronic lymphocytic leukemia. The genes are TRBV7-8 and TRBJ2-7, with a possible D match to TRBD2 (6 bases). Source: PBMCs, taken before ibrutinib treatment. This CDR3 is CASSFGGSYEQYF. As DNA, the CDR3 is TGTGCCAGCAGCTTCGGGGGCTCCTACGAGCAGTACTTC. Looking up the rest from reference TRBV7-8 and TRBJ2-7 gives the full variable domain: GAGVSQSPRYKVAKRGQDVALRCDPISGHVSLFWYQQALGQGPEFLTYFQNEAQLDKSGLPSDRFFAERPEGSVSTLKIQRTQQEDSAVYLCASSFGGSYEQYFGPGTRLTVT.